The clone carrying this T cell receptor beta chain is deemed medium-sized. Its antigen is as yet unknown. Each sample used roughly 600 ng of genomic DNA from bulk tumor tissue. Widely spaced biopsies, several per primary tumor, were obtained at surgery. Curative surgery was performed on patients who had untreated, newly diagnosed non-small cell lung cancer. Non-small cell lung cancer patients, newly diagnosed and having surgery with curative intent, served as donors. This record belongs to a study of immune heterogeneity within non-small cell lung tumors. Background on the study: Of all tumors, several turned out to be squamous cell carcinomas, approximately eleven were non-squamous carcinomas and 1 was not otherwise specified.

The CDR3 contains 13 residues. The V gene's germline CDR1 is MNHEY and CDR2 SMNVEV (reference sequence). Trimming at V came to 6 bases and at J to 5 bases, leaving 5 bases not matched to a gene. CDR3 of TCR beta was amplified by multiplex PCR that used 32 V and 13 J primers. One entry per CDR3 protein, called by TCRdb with MiXCR from the multiplex PCR reads. Here the sample spans roughly 6,000 distinct CDR3 sequences, roughly 23% being singletons. Findings of the study overall: Across individual patients, the high-frequency T-cell receptor beta clonotypes were largely distinct. A moderate but significant correlation was observed between local T-cell clonality and local tumor mutational burden (R about 0.34).

This chain links TRBV27 with TRBJ2-7, with 9 nucleotides matching TRBD2. The sequence came from a man aged 65 to 85 with non-small cell lung cancer. Sequenced sample: lung tumor tissue. The CDR3 loop reads CASRRGGWNEQYF. As DNA, the CDR3 is TGTGCCAGCAGGCGGGGGGGCTGGAACGAGCAGTACTTC.